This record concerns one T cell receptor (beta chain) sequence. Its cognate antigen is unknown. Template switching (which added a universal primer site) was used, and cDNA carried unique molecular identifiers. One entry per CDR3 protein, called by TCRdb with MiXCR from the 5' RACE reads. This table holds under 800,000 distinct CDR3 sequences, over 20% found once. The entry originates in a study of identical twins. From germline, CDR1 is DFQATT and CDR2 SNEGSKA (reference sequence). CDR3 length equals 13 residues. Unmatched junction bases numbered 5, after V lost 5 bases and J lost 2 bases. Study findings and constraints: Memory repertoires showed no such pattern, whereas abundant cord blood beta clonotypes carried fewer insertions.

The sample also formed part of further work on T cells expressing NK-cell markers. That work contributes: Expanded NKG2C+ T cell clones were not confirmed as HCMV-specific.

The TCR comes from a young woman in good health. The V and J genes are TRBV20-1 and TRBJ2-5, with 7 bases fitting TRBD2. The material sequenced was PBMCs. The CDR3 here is CSAGGLPQETQYF. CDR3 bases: TGCAGTGCTGGGGGACTACCTCAAGAGACCCAGTACTTC.